This T cell receptor beta chain came from a study of blood T cell repertoires in COVID-19. Across the whole study: Nucleic acid was either cDNA or gDNA, and it came from T cells, B-cell-depleted T cells, or PBMCs.

The authors' processing: Researchers report that nucleated cell counts were estimated from reference gene primer amplification. Profiled with immunoSEQ multiplex PCR; TCRdb holds only in-frame clones, not every one. V, J and clone size derive from that table, while D and trimming were established from the DNA sequence. The sample records roughly 260,000 clones, less than 85% being singletons. CDR1 is MDHEN, CDR2 SYDVKM, per germline. CDR3 length equals 14 residues. Trimming cost V 3 bases and J 5 bases; bases outside gene matches: 5. The sample consisted of peripheral blood. The receptor was derived from a woman aged 18-35 years with acute or convalescent COVID-19. The chain recombines TRBV28 with TRBJ1-2, with 8 bases identical to TRBD1. CDR3 amino acids: CASSFGQGPYGYTF. Here the CDR3 DNA reads TGTGCCAGCAGTTTCGGACAGGGCCCTTATGGCTACACCTTC.